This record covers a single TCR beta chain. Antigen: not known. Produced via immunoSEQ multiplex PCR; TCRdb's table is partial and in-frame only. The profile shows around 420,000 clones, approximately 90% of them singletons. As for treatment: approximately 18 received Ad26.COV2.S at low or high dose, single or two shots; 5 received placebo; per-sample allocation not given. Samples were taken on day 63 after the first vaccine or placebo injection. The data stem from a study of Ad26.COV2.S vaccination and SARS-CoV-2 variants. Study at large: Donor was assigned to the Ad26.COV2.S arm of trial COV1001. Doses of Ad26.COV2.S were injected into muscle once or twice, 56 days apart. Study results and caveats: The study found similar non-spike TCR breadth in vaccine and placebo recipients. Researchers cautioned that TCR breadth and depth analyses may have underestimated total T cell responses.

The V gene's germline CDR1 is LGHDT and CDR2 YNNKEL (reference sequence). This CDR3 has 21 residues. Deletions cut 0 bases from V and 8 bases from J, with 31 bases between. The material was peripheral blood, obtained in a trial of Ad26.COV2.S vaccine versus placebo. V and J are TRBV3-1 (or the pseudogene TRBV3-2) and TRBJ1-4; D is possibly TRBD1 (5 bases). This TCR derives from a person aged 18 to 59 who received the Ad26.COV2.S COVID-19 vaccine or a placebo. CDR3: CASSQEFGVSVLRGPGEKLFF. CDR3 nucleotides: TGTGCCAGCAGCCAAGAGTTTGGGGTCTCGGTACTGAGGGGACCGGGGGAAAAACTGTTTTTT.